What follows are 24 T cell receptor beta chains derived from one specimen sequenced in a study of cytomegalovirus exposure and HLA in healthy donors. Primers included in the PCR were 60 Vbeta and 13 Jbeta primers. Clones were read by immunoSEQ multiplex PCR, and TCRdb kept only the in-frame ones, dropping some. The sample lists about 150,000 clones, about 75% occurring once. What was sequenced was PBMCs. The source is a man younger than 35 in good health and CMV-seronegative.

This clone has just one count. The genes are TRBV9 and TRBJ1-1, with 11 bases that match TRBD1. The V gene's germline CDR1 is SGDLS and CDR2 YYNGEE. The CDR3 length is 15 residues. V was clipped by 5 bases and J by 5 bases; unmatched bases: 8. The CDR3 reads CASRAGTGGLTEAFF. The CDR3 nucleotides read TGTGCCAGCAGGGCCGGGACAGGGGGTCTTACTGAAGCTTTCTTT.

This clone was counted between two and nine times. The J gene is TRBJ2-3, the V gene TRBV5-4, with 13 bases fitting TRBD2. This CDR3 is built from 17 residues. V gave up 3 bases and J gave up 2 bases; unmatched junction bases: 6. Germline CDR1 is SGHNT and CDR2 is YYREEE (reference sequence). CDR3 in amino acids: CASSSGTSGKLTDTQYF. The CDR3 DNA reads as TGTGCCAGCAGCTCCGGGACTAGCGGGAAACTCACAGATACGCAGTATTTT.

This clone was counted only a few times. The V gene is TRBV7-9, the J gene TRBJ2-1; 8 positions match TRBD1. Germline lookup yields CDR1 SEHNR and CDR2 FQNEAQ (reference sequence). The CDR3 is 13 amino acids. Losses at the gene ends were 6 bases for V and 9 bases for J; bases not matched to a gene: 7. The CDR3 sequence: CASSSTGGIEQFF. The CDR3 DNA reads TGTGCCAGCAGTTCTACAGGGGGGATTGAGCAGTTCTTC.

The gene calls are TRBV14 and TRBJ2-7, with 10 bases aligning to TRBD1. The length of the CDR3 is 14 residues. Losses at the gene ends were 4 bases for V and 0 bases for J; bases not matched to a gene: 0. Germline V gene sequence: CDR1 SGHDN, CDR2 FVKESK. CDR3 coding DNA: TGTGCCAGCAGCCGGACAGGGGGCTCCTACGAGCAGTACTTC. It specifies CASSRTGGSYEQYF.

The chain combines TRBV27 with TRBJ1-1, with D possibly matching TRBD1 (5 bases). This CDR3 spans 13 amino acids. V dropped 2 bases and J dropped 5 bases, with 9 bases sitting between them. Germline values: CDR1 MNHEY, CDR2 SMNVEV (reference sequence). CDR3 sequence reads: CASSLGAGTEAFF. The CDR3 DNA sequence: TGTGCCAGCAGTTTAGGGGCCGGGACTGAAGCTTTCTTT.

This clone is a singleton in its sample. DNA for the CDR3: TGCGCCAGCAGCCACTTTCCCGGGACAGGGGAGGCGGAGACCCAGTACTTC. Translated, it gives CASSHFPGTGEAETQYF. The chain has TRBV4-1 and TRBJ2-5, with 10 bases lining up with TRBD1. The CDR3 is 17 residues long. From germline, CDR1 is MGHRA and CDR2 YSYEKL. J lost 5 bases, V lost 3 bases, and 12 bases had no gene match.

This chain links TRBV25-1 with TRBJ2-5; TRBD1 matches at 9 bases. With 4 bases clipped from V and 5 bases from J, the junction kept 5 bases outside the gene matches. The CDR3 sequence is 14 residues long. CDR1 is MGHDK and CDR2 is SYGVNS in the germline V gene. Written as DNA, the CDR3 is TGTGCCAGCAGTGTACAGGGGGCTGGGGAGACCCAGTACTTC. This encodes CASSVQGAGETQYF.

V gene TRBV10-1 combines with J gene TRBJ2-7, with TRBD2 matching over 15 bases. With 3 bases clipped from V and 5 bases from J, the junction kept 8 bases outside the gene matches. The CDR3 runs to 17 residues. Germline V lookup: CDR1 WNHNN, CDR2 SYGVQD (reference sequence). DNA for the CDR3: TGCGCCAGCAGTGACCCGGGACTAGCGGGAGGAGGGGACGAGCAGTACTTC. Its translation is CASSDPGLAGGGDEQYF.

The V gene is TRBV4-3, the J gene TRBJ2-7; possibly TRBD1 for D (5 bases). V was pared by 1 base and J by 2 bases, with 9 bases between. The CDR3 is 14 residues long. Germline CDR1 is LGHNA and CDR2 is YSLEER. This chain's CDR3 is CASSQGTDTYEQYF. The CDR3 DNA reads TGCGCCAGCAGCCAAGGAACGGACACCTACGAGCAGTACTTC.

The J gene is TRBJ2-1, the V gene TRBV28; D gene uncertain. In germline, CDR1 is MDHEN, CDR2 SYDVKM. This CDR3 has 17 residues. The germline V and J ends were trimmed by 3 bases and 0 bases, with 15 bases remaining between them. The CDR3 sequence: CASSFVSTTSSYNEQFF. The CDR3 nucleotides read TGTGCCAGCAGTTTCGTGTCTACCACGAGCTCCTACAATGAGCAGTTCTTC.

The chain recombines TRBV5-4 with TRBJ1-3; possible D gene TRBD1, 5 bases. Germline lookup yields CDR1 SGHNT and CDR2 YYREEE (reference sequence). This CDR3 contains 14 residues. V gave up 4 bases and J gave up 8 bases, with 16 bases separating them. The CDR3 loop reads CASSPGGTGYTIYF. CDR3 in DNA: TGTGCCAGCAGCCCGGGGGGAACTGGGTACACCATATATTTT.

The chain has TRBV2 and TRBJ1-4; 9 nucleotides match TRBD1. J gave up 8 bases and V 6 bases, and 7 bases lay outside the gene matches. This CDR3 has 14 residues. Germline CDR1 SNHLY, CDR2 FYNNEI. CDR3 sequence (DNA): TGTGCCAGCAGGGACGGGACAGGGAAAGAAAAACTGTTTTTT. Amino acid sequence: CASRDGTGKEKLFF.

V is TRBV12-5 and J is TRBJ2-5; TRBD1 might be the D (5 bases). Germline V gives CDR1 LGHNT, CDR2 FRNRAP. This CDR3 contains 14 residues. The V gene lost 0 bases and the J gene lost 5 bases, with 10 bases spanning the gap. CDR3 coding DNA: TGTGCTAGTGGTTTGGTAGGCAGGGATGAGACCCAGTACTTC. Its translation is CASGLVGRDETQYF.

This rearrangement joins TRBV19 to TRBJ1-2; 7 bases map to TRBD1. The CDR3 consists of 13 residues. The ends lost 6 bases at V and 3 bases at J; junction bases unmatched: 4. The germline CDR1 and CDR2 sequences are LNHDA and SQIVND (reference sequence). DNA for the CDR3: TGTGCCAGTAGCTTCACAGGGGACTATGGCTACACCTTC. Amino acids: CASSFTGDYGYTF. Combining the CDR3 with reference TRBV19 and TRBJ1-2 gives the whole variable domain DGGITQSPKYLFRKEGQNVTLSCEQNLNHDAMYWYRQDPGQGLRLIYYSQIVNDFQKGDIAEGYSVSREKKESFPLTVTSAQKNPTAFYLCASSFTGDYGYTFGSGTRLTVV.

The V gene is TRBV7-2, the J gene TRBJ1-1, with D perhaps matching TRBD1 (5 bases). The length of the CDR3 is 13 residues. V was cut by 1 base and J by 11 bases, with 14 bases left in between. From germline, CDR1 is SGHTA and CDR2 FQGNSA. The CDR3 here is CASSLEGLPRAFF. In nucleotides, the CDR3 is TGTGCCAGCAGCTTAGAGGGACTGCCCAGGGCTTTCTTT.

J is TRBJ2-7 and V is TRBV5-1; 8 nucleotides match TRBD2. The CDR3 consists of 15 residues. Germline V gene lookup returns CDR1 SGHRS and CDR2 YFSETQ. V was clipped by 4 bases and J by 5 bases; unmatched bases: 11. The CDR3 loop is CASSPTAGAYHEQYF. CDR3 nucleotides: TGCGCCAGCAGCCCTACAGCGGGGGCATACCACGAGCAGTACTTC.

V gene TRBV9 combines with J gene TRBJ2-7; 9 bases are shared with TRBD1. The CDR3 covers 14 residues. CDR1 and CDR2 from the germline V gene are SGDLS and YYNGEE. The V segment lost 4 bases and the J segment 2 bases; nucleotides outside the gene matches: 4. The CDR3 nucleotides read TGTGCCAGCAGCCTCGGGACAGGGCCCTACGAGCAGTACTTC. Translated: CASSLGTGPYEQYF.

The chain has TRBV4-1 and TRBJ2-5; 9 nucleotides align to TRBD1. Germline values: CDR1 MGHRA, CDR2 YSYEKL. This CDR3 is 16 amino acids long. The trim removed 2 bases at V and 3 bases at J, leaving 7 bases unmatched. CDR3 bases: TGCGCCAGCAGCCAATCCCCCGGGACAGGGAAAGAGACCCAGTACTTC. It is translated as CASSQSPGTGKETQYF.

The rearrangement uses TRBV5-1 and TRBJ2-3; 11 nucleotides agree with TRBD2. The V gene end was trimmed by 3 bases and the J gene end by 1 base; junction bases not matched to a gene: 7. This CDR3 spans 17 amino acids. The V gene's germline CDR1 is SGHRS and CDR2 YFSETQ. This CDR3 is CASSWNAGLAGTDTQYF. DNA for the CDR3: TGCGCCAGCAGCTGGAATGCGGGACTAGCGGGCACAGATACGCAGTATTTT.

The chain couples TRBV5-6 to TRBJ1-6; D not resolved. The CDR3 has 16 amino acids. Germline lookup yields CDR1 SGHDT and CDR2 YYEEEE. V lost 3 bases, J lost 6 bases, and 16 bases lay in between. The CDR3 DNA reads as TGTGCCAGCAGCTCCTCGGCCGGGAAACCTAATTCACCCCTCCACTTT. This translates into CASSSSAGKPNSPLHF.

There are a few counts of this clone. This chain uses TRBV28 with TRBJ1-5, with TRBD1 identical over 8 bases. The V segment lost 5 bases and the J segment 0 bases; nucleotides outside the gene matches: 6. This CDR3 has 16 residues. CDR1 and CDR2 from the germline V gene are MDHEN and SYDVKM. CDR3 region: CASSGTGGYSNQPQHF. The CDR3 DNA sequence: TGTGCCAGCAGTGGGACAGGTGGATATAGCAATCAGCCCCAGCATTTT.

V and J are TRBV27 and TRBJ2-7, with a tentative D call TRBD2 (6 bases). The germline V gene encodes CDR1 MNHEY and CDR2 SMNVEV (reference sequence). The CDR3 contains 13 residues. V lost 2 bases, J lost 7 bases, and 12 bases lay in between. The CDR3 protein is CASSLGGAGEQYF. The CDR3 nucleotides are TGTGCCAGCAGTTTAGGTGGGGCGGGGGAGCAGTACTTC.

This chain joins TRBV10-3 and TRBJ2-2, with 10 positions matching TRBD1. Germline loops: CDR1 ENHRY, CDR2 SYGVKD. This CDR3 comprises 16 residues. With 6 bases clipped from V and 2 bases from J, the junction kept 6 bases outside the gene matches. The CDR3 nucleotides read TGTGCCATCAGGTTCGACAGGGGGCCCAACACCGGGGAGCTGTTTTTT. Amino acids: CAIRFDRGPNTGELFF.

V and J are TRBV2 and TRBJ2-2; possible D gene TRBD1, 6 bases. The CDR3 has 12 residues. Germline V CDR1 and CDR2: SNHLY, FYNNEI. The V end was cut by 3 bases, the J end by 8 bases, with 7 bases between. CDR3 sequence reads: CASSDRGGELFF. In DNA form, the CDR3 reads TGTGCCAGCAGTGACAGGGGTGGGGAGCTGTTTTTT.